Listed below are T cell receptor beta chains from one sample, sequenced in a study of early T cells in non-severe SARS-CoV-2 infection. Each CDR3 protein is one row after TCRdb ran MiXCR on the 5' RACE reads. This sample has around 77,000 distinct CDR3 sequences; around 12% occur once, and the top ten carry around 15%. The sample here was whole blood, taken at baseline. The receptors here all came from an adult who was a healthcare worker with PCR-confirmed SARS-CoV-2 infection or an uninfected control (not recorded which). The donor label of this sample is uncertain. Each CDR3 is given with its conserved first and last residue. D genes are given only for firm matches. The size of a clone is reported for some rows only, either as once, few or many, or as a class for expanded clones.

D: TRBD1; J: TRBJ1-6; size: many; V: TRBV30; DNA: TGTGCCTGGAACCGGGACAGCTCTTCACCCCTCCACTTT; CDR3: CAWNRDSSSPLHF
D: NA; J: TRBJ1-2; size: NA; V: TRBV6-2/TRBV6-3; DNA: TGTGCCAGCAGTTACCCCCGAACTCCATCCAGCTATGGCTACACCTTC; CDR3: CASSYPRTPSSYGYTF
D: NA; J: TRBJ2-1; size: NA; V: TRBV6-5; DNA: TGTGCCACTAGGCGGGGTGAGCAGTTCTTC; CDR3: CATRRGEQFF
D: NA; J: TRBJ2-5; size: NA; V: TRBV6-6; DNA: TGTGCCAGCAGTTACGCGGCTTTGGGGGAGACCCAGTACTTC; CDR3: CASSYAALGETQYF
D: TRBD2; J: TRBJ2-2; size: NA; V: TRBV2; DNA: TGTGCCAGCAGTGAAGTCATGCTAGCGGGAGTGGTAACCGGGGAGCTGTTTTTT; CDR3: CASSEVMLAGVVTGELFF
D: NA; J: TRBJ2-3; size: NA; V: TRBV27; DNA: TGTGCCAGCAGTTTATGGGCCGGGGACCATAAGGATACGCAGTATTTT; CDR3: CASSLWAGDHKDTQYF
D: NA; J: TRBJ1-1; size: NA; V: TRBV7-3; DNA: TGTGCCAGTAGACGGGGGAGGAACACTGAAGCTTTCTTT; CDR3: CASRRGRNTEAFF
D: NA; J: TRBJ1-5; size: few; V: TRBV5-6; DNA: TGTGCCAGCAGCTTGTACGGGGCGAGCAATCAGCCCCAGCATTTT; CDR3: CASSLYGASNQPQHF
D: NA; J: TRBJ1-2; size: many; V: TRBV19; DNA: TGTGCCAGACGCCCGTTCCCCATCTCATGCGGCTACACCTTC; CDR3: CARRPFPISCGYTF
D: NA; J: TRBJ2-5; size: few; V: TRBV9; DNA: TGTGCCAGCAGCGTAGGGGTAGGGATGGAGACCCAGTACTTC; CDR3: CASSVGVGMETQYF
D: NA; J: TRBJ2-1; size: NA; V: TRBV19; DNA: TGTGCCAGTAGTATCCAGAAAAGCTCCTACAATGAGCAGTTCTTC; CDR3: CASSIQKSSYNEQFF
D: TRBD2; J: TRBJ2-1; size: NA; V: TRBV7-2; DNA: TGTGCCAGCAGCTTAGTTGGTAGCGGGTTCTCCCAGTTCTTC; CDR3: CASSLVGSGFSQFF
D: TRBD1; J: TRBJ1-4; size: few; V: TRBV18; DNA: TGTGCCAGCTCACCAAATGCGGACAGGGACGACGAAAAACTGTTTTTT; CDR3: CASSPNADRDDEKLFF
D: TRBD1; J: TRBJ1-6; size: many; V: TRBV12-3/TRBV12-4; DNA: TGTGCCAGCAGTTTAGGGGGGACAGGGAGCCACTTT; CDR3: CASSLGGTGSHF
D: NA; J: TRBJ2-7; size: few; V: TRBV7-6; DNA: TGTGCCAGCAGCTTACGCAGCGACTACGAGCAGTACTTC; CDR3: CASSLRSDYEQYF
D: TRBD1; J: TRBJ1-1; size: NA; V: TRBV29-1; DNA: TGCAGCTTTGTGAACAGGGGGGAGGACACTGAAGCTTTCTTT; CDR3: CSFVNRGEDTEAFF
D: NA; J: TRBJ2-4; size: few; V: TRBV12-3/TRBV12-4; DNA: TGTGCCAGCAGAGCTCTAGCCAAAAACATTCAGTACTTC; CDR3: CASRALAKNIQYF
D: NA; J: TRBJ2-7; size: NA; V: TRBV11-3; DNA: TGTGCCAGCAACGGAGTGAACTCCTACGAGCAGTACTTC; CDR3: CASNGVNSYEQYF
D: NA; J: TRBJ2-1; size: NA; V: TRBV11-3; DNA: TGTGCCAGCAACTTCTCCGTTAGCTCCTACAATGAGCAGTTCTTC; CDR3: CASNFSVSSYNEQFF
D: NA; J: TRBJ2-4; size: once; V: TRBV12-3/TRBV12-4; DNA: TGTGCCAGCAGTTTAGGTGCCGCGACAGGAGTAGCCAAAAACATTCAGTACTTC; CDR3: CASSLGAATGVAKNIQYF
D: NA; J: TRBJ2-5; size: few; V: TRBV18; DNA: TGTGCCAGCTCACTGTACCAAGAGACCCAGTACTTC; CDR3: CASSLYQETQYF
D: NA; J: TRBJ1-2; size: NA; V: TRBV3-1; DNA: TGTGCCAGCAGCCCGGGGAACCGGCGCTACACCTTC; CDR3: CASSPGNRRYTF
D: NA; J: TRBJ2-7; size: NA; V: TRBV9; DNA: TGTGCCAGCAGCGGACGCGGTGAGCAGTACTTC; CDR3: CASSGRGEQYF